These 11 T cell receptor beta chains share one sample of origin, sequenced in a study of T cell clonality in common variable immunodeficiency (dated by TCRdb to the mid-2010s). The library was built by means of the immunoSEQ multiplex PCR assay. The table was pulled from immuneACCESS by TCRdb, which kept in-frame rearrangements only. Such tables lose some clones; where checked, under half of the loss comes from unresolved V genes, and the rest has no known cause. The table for this sample lists under 50,000 clones, none of them counted only once. The ten most abundant clones make up around 2.1% of the sample. Sequencing used peripheral blood mononuclear cells. These receptors were obtained from a person aged 18-69 years in good health.

This clone was seen ten or more times. The CDR3 end falls 3 residues outside the read, so it is completed with the germline J gene. The J gene is TRBJ1-1, the V gene TRBV19, with D perhaps matching TRBD1 (5 bases). Germline V CDR1 and CDR2: LNHDA, SQIVND (reference sequence). CDR3 length: 16 residues. Trimming removed 7 bases from V and 2 bases from J, with 20 bases in between. The CDR3 protein is CASTAETVTYNTEAFF. The sequenced part of the CDR3 DNA is TGTGCCAGTACTGCGGAGACAGTTACTTACAACACTGAA.

This clone was counted ten times or more. The read ends 3 residues shy of where the CDR3 ends; the end is completed using the germline J gene. The chain links TRBV20-1 to TRBJ2-5; TRBD2 matches at 7 bases. Trimming took 3 bases from V and 5 from J; bases not matched to a gene: 6. Looked up from germline, CDR1 is DFQATT and CDR2 is SNEGSKA (reference sequence). The CDR3 loop spans 13 amino acids. CDR3 bases read: TGCAGTGCTAGGGGGGGGTGGGGGGAGACC. Its protein is CSARGGWGET. The full-length CDR3 reads as CSARGGWGETQYF.

Many counts were recorded for this clone. The CDR3 goes on 3 residues after the read ends, and that part is filled in from the germline J gene. The rearrangement links TRBV12-3 or TRBV12-4 to TRBJ2-3, with no clear D. The CDR3 consists of 14 residues. Trimming took 5 bases from V and 6 from J, leaving 15 bases between them. CDR3 DNA, as far as it was read: TGTGCCAGCAGTCATGACTCGCTCGGTGATACG. Translating gives CASSHDSLGDT. The whole CDR3 sequence reads CASSHDSLGDTQYF.

This clone was seen at least ten times. The CDR3 end falls 3 residues outside the read, so it is completed with the germline J gene. The V and J genes are TRBV12-3 or TRBV12-4 and TRBJ1-5, with D possibly being TRBD1 (5 bases). Trimming left V 6 bases short and J 0 bases short, with 15 bases between. There are 16 residues in the CDR3. CDR3 protein: CASSLGHYLSNQPQHF. The part of the CDR3 DNA that was read is TGTGCCAGCAGCCTCGGACACTACCTTAGCAATCAGCCC.

There are a few counts of this clone. The CDR3 loop reads CASSLDRGGAYDYTF. The sequenced CDR3 bases are TGTGCCAGCAGCTTAGATCGAGGGGGCGCCTACGAC. The chain employs TRBV7-6 and TRBJ1-2; 7 positions match TRBD1. The read halts 3 residues ahead of the CDR3 end, with the missing end drawn from the germline J gene. The CDR3 extends over 15 amino acids. Germline-derived CDR1 and CDR2 are SGHVS and FNYEAQ.

This clone has a count of ten or more. The read terminates 3 residues before the CDR3 end, so the remaining end is supplied by the germline J gene. V and J are TRBV7-3 and TRBJ2-3; TRBD1 matches 10 bases. Trimming cost V 5 bases and J 6 bases; bases outside gene matches: 14. The length of the CDR3 is 17 residues. Germline V CDR1 and CDR2: SGHTA, FQGTGA. CDR3 bases read: TGTGCCAGCAGCCCAGGCACGGGACAGGGGAGGGGGGATACG. This sequence encodes CASSPGTGQGRGDT. The entire CDR3 reads CASSPGTGQGRGDTQYF. Full variable domain (remainder filled in from reference TRBV7-3 and TRBJ2-3): GAGVSQTPSNKVTEKGKYVELRCDPISGHTALYWYRQSLGQGPEFLIYFQGTGAADDSGLPNDRFFAVRPEGSVSTLKIQRTERGDSAVYLCASSPGTGQGRGDTQYFGPGTRLTVL.

There are many counts of this clone. An end of the junction differs from the germline gene, which may be a read error. The missing CDR3 end, 3 residues past where the read stops, is filled in from the germline J gene. The chain has TRBV7-7 and TRBJ2-5; maybe TRBD1 (6 bases). The CDR3 is made up of 14 amino acids. Per germline, CDR1 SSHAT and CDR2 FNYEAQ (reference sequence). CDR3 sequence reads: CASSLGQPGETQYF. The sequenced CDR3 bases are TGTGCTAGCAGCTTAGGACAGCCAGGGGAGACC.

This clone was seen ten or more times. The CDR3 extends 3 residues past the end of the read, so its final part is completed from the germline J gene. V is TRBV7-2 and J is TRBJ2-3; weak D call: TRBD2 (7 bases). The CDR3 totals 15 residues. The V end lost 9 bases, the J end lost 3 bases, and 19 bases lay between the germline ends. The germline V gene encodes CDR1 SGHTA and CDR2 FQGNSA. The part of the CDR3 DNA that was read is TGTGCCAGTGCTTGGCGGGGGCTACCAACAGATACG. Its translation: CASAWRGLPTDT. The CDR3 reads in full as CASAWRGLPTDTQYF.

The table lists this clone with many counts. The CDR3 extends 3 residues past the end of the read, so its final part is completed from the germline J gene. This chain connects TRBV6-4 to TRBJ1-1; possibly TRBD1 for D (5 bases). Germline CDR1 reads MRHNA; CDR2 reads SNTAGT. The CDR3 is 14 residues long. V was trimmed by 4 bases and J by 3 bases, leaving 12 bases between them. The CDR3 sequence: CASSAGGAHTEAFF. CDR3 bases read: TGTGCCAGCAGTGCGGGAGGGGCTCACACTGAA.

This clone was recorded at least ten times. With the read ending 3 residues before the CDR3 end, the germline J gene is used to fill in that end. The chain is built from TRBV20-1 and TRBJ1-1, with D unresolved. Trimming took 0 bases from V and 4 from J, leaving 9 bases between them. There are 13 residues in the CDR3. Germline values: CDR1 DFQATT, CDR2 SNEGSKA (reference sequence). The CDR3 region is CSARDNRGTEAFF. The CDR3 bases that were read are TGCAGTGCTAGAGATAACCGGGGCACTGAA.

This clone was counted at least ten times. The read terminates 3 residues ahead of where the CDR3 ends, so the germline J gene completes it. The rearrangement joins TRBV7-9 to TRBJ1-5, with a weak D call TRBD1 (6 bases). Looked up from germline, CDR1 is SEHNR and CDR2 is FQNEAQ (reference sequence). The germline V and J ends were trimmed by 1 base and 5 bases, with 12 bases remaining between them. The CDR3 loop spans 15 amino acids. CDR3 loop: CASSLEGPGDQPQHF. Partial CDR3 DNA: TGTGCCAGCAGCTTAGAGGGGCCAGGGGATCAGCCC.